This T cell receptor beta chain was captured by sequencing in a study of blood T cells in healthy people across ages. Study-wide results and limits: It was not known whether donors were CMV positive (a possible confounder of expanded clonotype changes). Age advanced and TCR beta diversity per million T cells fell, roughly linearly. With unsorted PBMCs, a conclusive comparison of naive versus antigen-experienced cells was not possible.

The CDR3 loop spans 15 amino acids. CDR1 and CDR2 (germline): SGHTA, FQGNSA. Trimming pared 6 bases from V and 0 bases from J, leaving 15 bases between. Alongside a J-beta primer mix, a sample-barcoded 5' primer served in a second PCR lasting roughly 6 to 12 cycles. Each CDR3 protein gets one entry after TCRdb re-called the 5' RACE reads with MiXCR. Of hundreds of thousands of distinct CDR3 sequences listed, less than 70% are singletons. A word on this clonotype: Its target is not known.

Researchers isolated at least 7 million PBMCs per sample. This TCR came from a man of 80 years or more in good health. The material sequenced was blood. The chain employs TRBV7-2 and TRBJ2-7; D gene unclear. CDR3 in DNA: TGTGCCAGCAGTTCCCGCTCTCCGCGCTCCTACGAGCAGTACTTC. Its protein product is CASSSRSPRSYEQYF.